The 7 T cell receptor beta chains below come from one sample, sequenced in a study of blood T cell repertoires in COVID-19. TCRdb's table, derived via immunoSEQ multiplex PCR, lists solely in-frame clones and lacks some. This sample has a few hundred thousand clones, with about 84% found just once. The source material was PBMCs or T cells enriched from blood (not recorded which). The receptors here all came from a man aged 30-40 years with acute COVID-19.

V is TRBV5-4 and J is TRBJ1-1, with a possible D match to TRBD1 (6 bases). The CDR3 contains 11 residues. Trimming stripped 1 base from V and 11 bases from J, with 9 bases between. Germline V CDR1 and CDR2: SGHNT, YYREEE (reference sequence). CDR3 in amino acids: CASSLSGEAFF. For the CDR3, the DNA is TGTGCCAGCAGCTTGTCAGGGGAGGCTTTCTTT.

In DNA form, the CDR3 reads TGTGCCTGGAGTGTAGGGGGGGCCGCTGGAAACACCATATATTTT. Amino acid sequence: CAWSVGGAAGNTIYF. This chain connects TRBV30 to TRBJ1-3, with a possible D match to TRBD1 (6 bases). V lost 0 bases to trimming and J lost 2 bases, with 11 bases between them. Germline-derived CDR1 and CDR2 are GTSNPN and SVGIG (reference sequence). The length of the CDR3 is 15 residues.

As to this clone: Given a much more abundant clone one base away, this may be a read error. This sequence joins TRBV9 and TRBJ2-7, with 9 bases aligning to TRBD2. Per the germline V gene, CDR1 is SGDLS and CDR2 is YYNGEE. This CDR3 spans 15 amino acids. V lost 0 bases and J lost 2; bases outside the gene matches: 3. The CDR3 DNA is TGTGCCAGCAGCGTAGAAGCGGGGGGTGCCTACGAGCAGTACTTC. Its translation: CASSVEAGGAYEQYF.

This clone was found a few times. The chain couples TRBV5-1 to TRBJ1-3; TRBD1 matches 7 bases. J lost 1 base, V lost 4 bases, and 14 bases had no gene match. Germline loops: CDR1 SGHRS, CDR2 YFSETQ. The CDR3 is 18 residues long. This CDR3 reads CASSLNIPGQKSGNTIYF. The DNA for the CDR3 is TGCGCCAGCAGCCTCAATATCCCGGGACAGAAATCTGGAAACACCATATATTTT.

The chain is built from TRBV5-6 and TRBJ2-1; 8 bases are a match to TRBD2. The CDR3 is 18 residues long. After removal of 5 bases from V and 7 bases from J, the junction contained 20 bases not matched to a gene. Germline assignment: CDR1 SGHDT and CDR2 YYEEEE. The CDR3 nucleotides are TGTGCCAGCAGTCTCCATTTCGGGGGGGCCTTCATTTTGAATGAGCAGTTCTTC. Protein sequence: CASSLHFGGAFILNEQFF.

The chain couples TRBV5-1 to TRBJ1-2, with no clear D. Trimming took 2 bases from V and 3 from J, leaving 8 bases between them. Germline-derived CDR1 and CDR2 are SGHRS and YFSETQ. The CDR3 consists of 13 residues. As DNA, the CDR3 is TGCGCCAGCAGCTTCTCAGGTGACTATGGCTACACCTTC. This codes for CASSFSGDYGYTF.

CDR3 sequence: CASSEHRYEQYF. CDR3 nucleotide sequence: TGTGCCAGCAGTGAACACCGGTACGAGCAGTACTTC. V gene TRBV6-1 combines with J gene TRBJ2-7; D ambiguous. The V gene lost 2 bases and the J gene lost 4 bases, with 6 bases spanning the gap. Germline lookup yields CDR1 MNHNS and CDR2 SASEGT. The CDR3 is made up of 12 amino acids.